The T cell receptor beta chain under discussion was sequenced for a study of cytomegalovirus exposure and HLA in healthy donors. Study context: A previous analysis identified about 110 million unique TCR beta sequences derived from approximately 190 million T cells.

Concerning this clone itself: Antigen specificity is unknown.

Study-wide results and limits: The authors listed 150 or so TCR beta chains as cytomegalovirus-associated. It was assumed in the presence/absence analyses that sequencing depth was roughly uniform across donors.

The CDR3 runs 17 residues. V trimming: 3 bases; J trimming: 0 bases; junction bases outside the gene matches: 4. The germline CDR1 and CDR2 sequences are SGHVS and FQNEAQ. All donors participated as healthy donors of bone marrow. PCR used 60 Vbeta primers and 13 Jbeta primers. Clones were read by immunoSEQ multiplex PCR, and TCRdb kept only the in-frame ones, dropping some. Its listing shows over 100,000 clones. The chain employs TRBV7-8 and TRBJ2-5, with 13 positions matching TRBD2. The receptor comes from a man younger than 30 in good health and CMV-seronegative. The sequenced material came from PBMCs. CDR3 in amino acids: CASSLGTSGTYQETQYF. Here the CDR3 DNA reads TGTGCCAGCAGCTTGGGGACTAGCGGGACGTACCAAGAGACCCAGTACTTC. The complete variable domain, with remaining parts taken from reference TRBV7-8 and TRBJ2-5, reads GAGVSQSPRYKVAKRGQDVALRCDPISGHVSLFWYQQALGQGPEFLTYFQNEAQLDKSGLPSDRFFAERPEGSVSTLKIQRTQQEDSAVYLCASSLGTSGTYQETQYFGPGTRLLVL.